The 32 T cell receptor beta chains reported below all come from one sample, sequenced in a study of blood T cell repertoires in COVID-19. Data came from immunoSEQ multiplex PCR; TCRdb stores just in-frame clones and leaves some out. The table has around 280,000 clones, about nine tenths seen once. Sequenced: peripheral blood. These receptors were obtained from a woman in her twenties or thirties with COVID-19, enrolled during active disease.

V usage is TRBV5-1 and J usage is TRBJ2-1, with TRBD1 matching over 9 bases. The CDR3 has 14 residues. With V trimmed by 3 bases and J by 4 bases, 2 bases remained unmatched. Germline CDR1 SGHRS, CDR2 YFSETQ. This CDR3 is CASSSGQGYNEQFF. CDR3 bases: TGCGCCAGCAGCTCGGGACAGGGATACAATGAGCAGTTCTTC.

The V and J genes are TRBV7-9 and TRBJ2-7; a weak D match, TRBD2 (5 bases). V gave up 1 base and J gave up 6 bases, with 10 bases separating them. This CDR3 spans 13 amino acids. From germline, CDR1 is SEHNR and CDR2 FQNEAQ (reference sequence). This chain's CDR3 is CASSLGQEAEQYF. The CDR3 DNA reads TGTGCCAGCAGCTTAGGGCAGGAGGCCGAGCAGTACTTC. Full variable domain (rest looked up from reference TRBV7-9 and TRBJ2-7): DTGVSQNPRHKITKRGQNVTFRCDPISEHNRLYWYRQTLGQGPEFLTYFQNEAQLEKSRLLSDRFSAERPKGSFSTLEIQRTEQGDSAMYLCASSLGQEAEQYFGPGTRLTVT.

This rearrangement joins TRBV28 to TRBJ2-3; D unclear. CDR3 size: 14 residues. Germline CDR1 and CDR2: MDHEN and SYDVKM. Trimming cost V 3 bases and J 0 bases, with 7 bases left between them. The CDR3 is CASSFRRSTDTQYF. The CDR3 nucleotides are TGTGCCAGCAGTTTTCGGCGGAGCACAGATACGCAGTATTTT.

The rearrangement links TRBV2 to TRBJ2-7, with 9 bases aligning to TRBD1. The CDR3 extends over 12 amino acids. The junction had 11 bases not matched to a gene; V was cut back by 8 bases and J by 12 bases. Germline-derived CDR1 and CDR2 are SNHLY and FYNNEI. The chain's CDR3 is CASGMDRGDTYF. The CDR3 bases are TGTGCCAGCGGGATGGACAGGGGCGATACGTACTTC.

The chain combines TRBV19 with TRBJ2-3; D unresolved. The CDR3 has 12 amino acids. V was trimmed by 5 bases and J by 1 base, leaving 4 bases between them. Germline V lookup: CDR1 LNHDA, CDR2 SQIVND (reference sequence). As DNA, the CDR3 is TGTGCCAGTAGTCGAGGCACAGATACGCAGTATTTT. It translates to CASSRGTDTQYF.

The chain uses TRBV2 and TRBJ2-7; D might be TRBD1 (6 bases). V was cut by 7 bases and J by 3 bases, with 16 bases left in between. The CDR3 extends over 14 amino acids. Germline V lookup: CDR1 SNHLY, CDR2 FYNNEI. CDR3: CASTRTDIYYEQYF. The CDR3 DNA is TGTGCCAGCACTAGGACAGACATATACTACGAGCAGTACTTC.

The chain has TRBV5-1 and TRBJ2-7, with TRBD2 as a possible D gene (6 bases). Between the trimmed V and J ends, which lost 6 bases and 6 bases, there was a span of 19 bases. Germline V CDR1 and CDR2: SGHRS, YFSETQ. The CDR3 has 14 residues. The CDR3 nucleotides are TGCGCCAGCAAGAGCGGAGGGGATCGAGGCGAGCAGTACTTC. Its translation is CASKSGGDRGEQYF.

This clone was seen a handful of times. The chain joins TRBV4-2 to TRBJ2-7; D is perhaps TRBD1 (5 bases). The V gene's germline CDR1 is LGHNA and CDR2 YNFKEQ. CDR3 length equals 16 residues. Trimming left V 0 bases short and J 0 bases short, with 12 bases between. The CDR3 DNA reads as TGTGCCAGCAGCCAAGAGGCCGCGGACACCTCCTACGAGCAGTACTTC. As protein: CASSQEAADTSYEQYF.

This chain links TRBV4-3 with TRBJ2-7, with 7 positions matching TRBD1. CDR3 size: 14 residues. CDR1 and CDR2 (germline): LGHNA, YSLEER. V dropped 1 base and J dropped 0; count of bases not matched to a gene: 0. The CDR3 nucleotides are TGCGCCAGCAGCCAAGGGGACAGCTCCTACGAGCAGTACTTC. The encoded protein is CASSQGDSSYEQYF.

The V gene is TRBV2, the J gene TRBJ1-2; 7 bases map to TRBD1. The CDR3 runs 16 residues. Germline lookup yields CDR1 SNHLY and CDR2 FYNNEI. Germline trimming cut 3 bases from V and 4 bases from J; bases unmatched to any gene: 11. The CDR3 here is CASSDPQTGSPYGYTF. CDR3 coding DNA: TGTGCCAGCAGTGACCCACAGACAGGGTCCCCCTATGGCTACACCTTC.

The chain couples TRBV19 to TRBJ2-1, with TRBD2 matching 10 bases. With V trimmed by 3 bases and J by 2 bases, 4 bases remained unmatched. CDR1 is LNHDA and CDR2 is SQIVND in the germline V gene (reference sequence). The CDR3 sequence is 16 residues long. CDR3 in amino acids: CASSMASGSPYNEQFF. In nucleotides, the CDR3 is TGTGCCAGTAGTATGGCTAGCGGGAGCCCCTACAATGAGCAGTTCTTC.

The V and J genes are TRBV3-1 (or the pseudogene TRBV3-2) and TRBJ1-2, with D unresolved. From germline, CDR1 is LGHDT and CDR2 YNNKEL (reference sequence). With 0 bases removed from V and 2 bases from J, the gap between germline ends came to 10 bases. There are 15 residues in the CDR3. The CDR3 DNA reads TGTGCCAGCAGCCAAGATCGCGGCAGAAACTATGGCTACACCTTC. This codes for CASSQDRGRNYGYTF.

In the case of this clone: The identical CDR3 is also encoded by other nucleotide sequences in the sample. This rearrangement joins TRBV30 to TRBJ1-5; D is perhaps TRBD1 (5 bases). Germline V gives CDR1 GTSNPN, CDR2 SVGIG (reference sequence). This CDR3 spans 13 amino acids. V was cut by 0 bases and J by 4 bases, with 7 bases left in between. The DNA of the CDR3 is TGTGCCTGGAGTGTACGGGGGAATCAGCCCCAGCATTTT. Its translation: CAWSVRGNQPQHF. Full variable domain (remainder filled in from reference TRBV30 and TRBJ1-5): SQTIHQWPATLVQPVGSPLSLECTVEGTSNPNLYWYRQAAGRGLQLLFYSVGIGQISSEVPQNLSASRPQDRQFILSSKKLLLSDSGFYLCAWSVRGNQPQHFGDGTRLSIL.

The chain is built from TRBV7-9 and TRBJ2-3; 12 bases fit TRBD2. CDR3 size: 17 residues. Germline V gives CDR1 SEHNR, CDR2 FQNEAQ (reference sequence). The V gene end was trimmed by 5 bases and the J gene end by 3 bases; junction bases not matched to a gene: 9. The CDR3 bases are TGTGCCAGCAGCGTGGCACTAGCGGGAGGATGGACAGATACGCAGTATTTT. Translating gives CASSVALAGGWTDTQYF.

The V gene is TRBV7-9, the J gene TRBJ2-7; 9 bases fit TRBD2. The CDR3 has 14 amino acids. V was clipped by 5 bases and J by 3 bases; unmatched bases: 5. Germline CDR1 SEHNR, CDR2 FQNEAQ (reference sequence). CDR3 in DNA: TGTGCCAGCAGCCCTAGCGGGGCGTTCTACGAGCAGTACTTC. The encoded protein is CASSPSGAFYEQYF.

V is TRBV15 and J is TRBJ2-7, with 14 bases aligning to TRBD2. Germline trimming cut 5 bases from V and 2 bases from J; bases unmatched to any gene: 5. CDR1 and CDR2 from the germline V gene are LNHNV and YYDKDF (reference sequence). This CDR3 region has 16 residues. The CDR3 nucleotides are TGTGCCACCAGCGGGACTAGCGGGAGCCACACCTACGAGCAGTACTTC. It yields the protein CATSGTSGSHTYEQYF.

V usage is TRBV15 and J usage is TRBJ1-1; no clear D gene. The CDR3 is made up of 14 amino acids. CDR1 and CDR2 (germline): LNHNV, YYDKDF (reference sequence). Trimming left V 5 bases short and J 3 bases short, with 13 bases between. The CDR3 bases are TGTGCCACCAGCGAGGGCCTCTGGGACACTGAAGCTTTCTTT. This codes for CATSEGLWDTEAFF.

The J gene is TRBJ2-2, the V gene TRBV2; the D gene is possibly TRBD2 (6 bases). This CDR3 region has 13 residues. V gave up 6 bases and J gave up 8 bases, with 13 bases separating them. The germline V gene has CDR1 SNHLY and CDR2 FYNNEI. CDR3 in DNA: TGTGCCAGCAGCCTTAACCTAGCGGGGGAGCTGTTTTTT. This translates into CASSLNLAGELFF. Drawing the rest from reference TRBV2 and TRBJ2-2, the complete variable domain is EPEVTQTPSHQVTQMGQEVILRCVPISNHLYFYWYRQILGQKVEFLVSFYNNEISEKSEIFDDQFSVERPDGSNFTLKIRSTKLEDSAMYFCASSLNLAGELFFGEGSRLTVL.

The J gene is TRBJ2-1, the V gene TRBV5-4, with D possibly TRBD2 on 6 matching bases. V was shortened by 0 bases and J by 5 bases, with 12 bases between the two germline ends. The germline CDR1 and CDR2 sequences are SGHNT and YYREEE (reference sequence). CDR3 length equals 15 residues. CDR3 nucleotide sequence: TGTGCCAGCAGCTTGGGTGCGGGGCCTCACAATGAGCAGTTCTTC. It is translated as CASSLGAGPHNEQFF. The full variable domain, its missing parts supplied by reference TRBV5-4 and TRBJ2-1, is ETGVTQSPTHLIKTRGQQVTLRCSSQSGHNTVSWYQQALGQGPQFIFQYYREEENGRGNFPPRFSGLQFPNYSSELNVNALELDDSALYLCASSLGAGPHNEQFFGPGTRLTVL.

The rearrangement links TRBV6-1 to TRBJ1-3; a possible D gene is TRBD1 (5 bases). V lost 1 base and J 0 bases, leaving 7 bases between the germline ends. In germline, CDR1 is MNHNS, CDR2 SASEGT. The CDR3 totals 15 residues. Here the CDR3 reads CASSEDRNSGNTIYF. For the CDR3, the DNA is TGTGCCAGCAGTGAAGACAGGAACTCTGGAAACACCATATATTTT.

J is TRBJ1-2 and V is TRBV7-8, with a weak D call TRBD1 (6 bases). V lost 5 bases, J lost 1 base, and 8 bases lay in between. CDR1 and CDR2 from the germline V gene are SGHVS and FQNEAQ. CDR3 size: 13 residues. CDR3 in DNA: TGTGCCAGCAGCCAGGACAGTAACTATGGCTACACCTTC. Translation gives CASSQDSNYGYTF.

The V and J genes are TRBV6-4 and TRBJ1-2; 9 nucleotides agree with TRBD1. CDR1 and CDR2 (germline): MRHNA, SNTAGT. Trimming cost V 6 bases and J 8 bases; bases outside gene matches: 13. The CDR3 covers 15 residues. The CDR3 region is CASRYDRGVSEGYTF. In DNA form, the CDR3 reads TGTGCCAGCAGATACGACAGGGGGGTAAGCGAAGGCTACACCTTC.

V usage is TRBV12-2 and J usage is TRBJ2-2; the D call of TRBD2 is as the table states it, not checked on the DNA. TRBV12-2 is a documented pseudogene. The CDR3 loop spans 16 amino acids. CDR3 nucleotides: TGTGCAAGTCGCTTAGACCGCGGGAGGGGGTCCGGGGAGCTGTTTTTT. This sequence encodes CASRLDRGRGSGELFF.

The chain links TRBV4-1 to TRBJ2-2; a weak D match, TRBD1 (6 bases). V lost 11 bases and J 4 bases, leaving 17 bases between the germline ends. Germline CDR1 reads MGHRA; CDR2 reads YSYEKL. This CDR3 contains 14 residues. The DNA for the CDR3 is TGCGCCGCCGGTCTCCCAGGGGTCACCGGGGAGCTGTTTTTT. Translated: CAAGLPGVTGELFF.

The chain recombines TRBV7-6 with TRBJ2-1; D might be TRBD2 (5 bases). Germline CDR1 is SGHVS and CDR2 is FNYEAQ. V shed 8 bases and J shed 0 bases, with 11 bases lying between them. The CDR3 is 14 residues long. For the CDR3, the DNA is TGTGCCAGCCAGCAGCGGAGCTCCTACAATGAGCAGTTCTTC. Residues: CASQQRSSYNEQFF.

The gene calls are TRBV5-1 and TRBJ2-7, with a tentative D call TRBD1 (5 bases). Germline V gene lookup returns CDR1 SGHRS and CDR2 YFSETQ. V was clipped by 0 bases and J by 1 base, with 8 bases between them. The CDR3 contains 14 residues. The CDR3 loop reads CASSLGGRSYEQYF. DNA for the CDR3: TGCGCCAGCAGCTTGGGGGGCAGGTCCTACGAGCAGTACTTC.

V and J are TRBV28 and TRBJ2-1, with D possibly matching TRBD1 (5 bases). Between the trimmed V and J ends, which lost 3 bases and 0 bases, there was a span of 9 bases. Germline lookup yields CDR1 MDHEN and CDR2 SYDVKM. CDR3 size: 15 residues. The CDR3 region is CASSLGPSSYNEQFF. Written as DNA, the CDR3 is TGTGCCAGCAGTTTGGGGCCCAGCTCCTACAATGAGCAGTTCTTC.

V is TRBV9 and J is TRBJ1-3, with 9 bases matching TRBD1. The CDR3 contains 16 residues. Germline V lookup: CDR1 SGDLS, CDR2 YYNGEE. V shed 4 bases, J shed 2 bases, and the junction held 7 bases outside the gene matches. CDR3 sequence: CASSLLDRGAGNTIYF. CDR3 DNA: TGTGCCAGCAGCCTCCTAGACAGGGGGGCTGGAAACACCATATATTTT.

In its sample, this clone was seen a few times. V is TRBV4-3 and J is TRBJ2-7; D uncertain. This CDR3 region has 14 residues. V was pared by 2 bases and J by 4 bases, with 12 bases between. Looked up from germline, CDR1 is LGHNA and CDR2 is YSLEER. CDR3 sequence (DNA): TGCGCCAGCAGCCAATCCTCGGGTGGGTACGAGCAGTACTTC. Protein: CASSQSSGGYEQYF.

The V gene is TRBV18, the J gene TRBJ2-5; 8 bases fit TRBD2. Germline CDR1 KGHSH, CDR2 LQKENI. Germline trimming cut 8 bases from V and 4 bases from J; bases unmatched to any gene: 12. The length of the CDR3 is 15 residues. The CDR3: CASRREPGGGETQYF. Here the CDR3 DNA reads TGTGCCAGCCGGAGGGAACCGGGAGGGGGAGAGACCCAGTACTTC.

This clone was found once. V is TRBV28 and J is TRBJ2-1, with 7 bases aligning to TRBD2. The V gene's germline CDR1 is MDHEN and CDR2 SYDVKM. The CDR3 sequence is 18 residues long. The J segment lost 4 bases and the V segment lost 6 bases, leaving 18 bases of the junction unmatched. CDR3 sequence reads: CASSASFLREPLYNEQFF. CDR3 coding DNA: TGTGCCAGCAGCGCTAGTTTCTTGCGGGAGCCCTTATACAATGAGCAGTTCTTC.

This clone was detected only once. This sequence joins TRBV29-1 and TRBJ2-5, with 11 bases aligning to TRBD2. CDR1 and CDR2 from the germline V gene are SQVTM and ANQGSEA. CDR3 length: 15 amino acids. V was clipped by 3 bases and J by 1 base; unmatched bases: 4. The CDR3 coding sequence is TGCAGCGTTGATGCTAGCGGGAGGTCCCAAGAGACCCAGTACTTC. Residues: CSVDASGRSQETQYF.